These 5 T cell receptor beta chains came from one sample sequenced in a study of cytotoxic CD8 clonotypes in ibrutinib-treated CLL. Profiled with immunoSEQ multiplex PCR; TCRdb holds only in-frame clones, not every one. The data hold 330,000 or so clones, with roughly 67% observed a single time. This specimen consisted of PBMCs, obtained after 36 months of ibrutinib treatment. The receptors here all came from a human donor with chronic lymphocytic leukemia.

The rearrangement uses TRBV5-1 and TRBJ1-6; no clear D gene. The CDR3 length is 17 residues. In germline, CDR1 is SGHRS, CDR2 YFSETQ. Trimming cost V 5 bases and J 3 bases, with 18 bases left between them. The CDR3 DNA sequence: TGCGCCAGCAGTCGAAGTCTGGAGCAATTCTATAATTCACCCCTCCACTTT. Translating gives CASSRSLEQFYNSPLHF.

The sample holds a few counts of this clone. The rearrangement links TRBV9 to TRBJ1-3; D ambiguous. CDR3 length equals 15 residues. Germline values: CDR1 SGDLS, CDR2 YYNGEE. Trimming shortened V by 0 bases and J by 1 base, and 8 bases separated the two germline ends. CDR3 DNA: TGTGCCAGCAGCGTAGATCAGGCTTCTGGAAACACCATATATTTT. Encoded protein: CASSVDQASGNTIYF.

V gene TRBV20-1 combines with J gene TRBJ2-7; D gene ambiguous. Trimming stripped 7 bases from V and 5 bases from J, with 12 bases between. Germline V gene lookup returns CDR1 DFQATT and CDR2 SNEGSKA (reference sequence). The CDR3 loop spans 11 amino acids. The CDR3 bases are TGCAGTGGTGAAGTCGATAACGAGCAGTACTTC. Amino acids: CSGEVDNEQYF.

The V gene is TRBV9, the J gene TRBJ2-7, with 9 bases identical to TRBD1. V shed 0 bases, J shed 7 bases, and the junction held 8 bases outside the gene matches. The CDR3 totals 15 residues. Germline values: CDR1 SGDLS, CDR2 YYNGEE. The CDR3 nucleotides read TGTGCCAGCAGCGTAGAGGACAGGGGACCAGGGGAGCAGTACTTC. It codes for CASSVEDRGPGEQYF.

J is TRBJ2-7 and V is TRBV7-5; the table names TRBD1, a call not compared with the DNA. TRBV7-5 is a pseudogene. This CDR3 region has 18 residues. CDR3 bases: TGTGCCAGAAGCTTAGGATCCCCGCCTCCGGGGACAGGGCGCGAGCAGTACTTC. Its protein product is CARSLGSPPPGTGREQYF.